This T cell receptor beta chain was documented in a study of post-analysis software for immune sequencing data. The overall study: As for disease course, relapsing-remitting, secondary progressive and progressive-relapsing multiple sclerosis were all included. Study-wide findings and caveats: Strong co-clustering by F measure was seen for same-batch samples. Among multiple sclerosis patients, normalized Chao1 diversity was significantly below that of controls. Five TRBV segments, including TRBV5-6, TRBV5-1 and TRBV20-1, were more frequent in patients than controls.

This clonotype was recorded a few times. As yet, its antigen is unknown. Unique molecular identifiers were built into the TCR beta cDNA libraries. TCRdb re-analysed the PCR reads in MiXCR, keeping a single row per CDR3 protein. The sample includes a few hundred thousand distinct CDR3 sequences, roughly 38% seen only once; the top ten take around an eighth. Per germline, CDR1 SNHLY and CDR2 FYNNEI. Between the trimmed V and J ends, which lost 4 bases and 6 bases, there was a span of 11 bases. The CDR3 has 13 residues. This chain joins TRBV2 and TRBJ2-3; D is undetermined. The material sequenced was blood. The source is a girl aged 5 to 17 with multiple sclerosis. The CDR3 loop reads CASSGLMEDTQYF. CDR3 bases: TGTGCCAGCAGTGGGCTGATGGAGGATACGCAGTATTTT.